These T cell receptor beta chains were read from a single sample in a study of OX40 agonist ivuxolimab in advanced cancers. Only in-frame clones appear in the TCRdb table, and some are missing; sequencing was by immunoSEQ multiplex PCR. The sample yields roughly 49,000 clones, over 75% seen once. The sample here was CD4+ or CD8+ T cells sorted from blood, taken in a trial of the OX40 agonist ivuxolimab. The source is an adult with an advanced solid tumor such as melanoma, head and neck, liver or kidney cancer. Each CDR3 is given with its conserved first and last residue. A D gene is named only where the DNA matches it firmly. Where a row states a size, it is once, few, many or the class of an expanded clone; other rows omit it.

d_call	j_call	clone_size	v_call	cdr3_nt	cdr3_aa
TRBD1	TRBJ1-3	-	TRBV7-2	TGTGCCAGCAGCTCGCACAGGGGGACTTACTCTGGAAACACCATATATTTT	CASSSHRGTYSGNTIYF
TRBD1	TRBJ1-1	-	TRBV5-6	TGTGCCAGCAGCTCGGACAGGGTCCCTGAAGCTTTCTTT	CASSSDRVPEAFF
-	TRBJ2-7	-	TRBV18	TGTGCCAGCTCACCCCAAAAGACCTACGAGCAGTACTTC	CASSPQKTYEQYF
TRBD2	TRBJ2-1	once	TRBV6-1	TGTGCCAGCAGGCCGCTAGCGGGAGGTCGGAATGAGCAGTTCTTC	CASRPLAGGRNEQFF
TRBD2	TRBJ2-2	-	TRBV27	TGTGCCAGCAGTTTATCTCCTCTAGCGGCAAACACCGGGGAGCTGTTTTTT	CASSLSPLAANTGELFF
TRBD1	TRBJ2-7	-	TRBV6-1	TGTGCCAGCAGCGCTACAGGGGGCGATCCGTCCGAGCAGTACTTC	CASSATGGDPSEQYF
TRBD2	TRBJ2-7	-	TRBV5-4	TGTGCCAGCAGCTGGGTCGCGCGGGAGTTAAACGAGCAGTACTTC	CASSWVARELNEQYF
-	TRBJ1-6	few	TRBV21-1	TGTGCCAGCAACACGTCAGGGGTTGGTTCACCCCTCCACTTT	CASNTSGVGSPLHF
-	TRBJ1-5	-	TRBV19	TGTGCCAGTACCGGGACTAGCAATCAGCCCCAGCATTTT	CASTGTSNQPQHF
TRBD2	TRBJ2-3	-	TRBV6-5	TGTGCCAGCAGTTACGGTAGCGGGCGTTCGGCCGATACGCAGTATTTT	CASSYGSGRSADTQYF
-	TRBJ1-6	-	TRBV5-1	TGCGCCAGCAGCTTGGACAGTAGCTCCTATAATTCACCCCTCCACTTT	CASSLDSSSYNSPLHF
-	TRBJ2-1	-	TRBV30	TGTGCCTGGAGTCGCGGGGCCCCCGATGAGCAGTTCTTC	CAWSRGAPDEQFF
-	TRBJ2-1	-	TRBV18	TGTGCCAGCTCTACGACACAGAACAATGAGCAGTTCTTC	CASSTTQNNEQFF
TRBD1	TRBJ2-3	-	TRBV5-1	TGCGCCAGCAGCTCCGACGAACAGGGGGGCACAGATACGCAGTATTTT	CASSSDEQGGTDTQYF
-	TRBJ2-3	-	TRBV14	TGTGCCAGCAGCCCCAGGGTTTGGTCCACAGATACGCAGTATTTT	CASSPRVWSTDTQYF
-	TRBJ2-3	-	TRBV5-1	TGCGCCAGCAGCGAGGGACTTAGCACAGATACGCAGTATTTT	CASSEGLSTDTQYF
-	TRBJ1-4	-	TRBV7-8	TGTGCCAGCAGCTTAGTCGGGGTCTTATCGGCTAATGAAAAACTGTTTTTT	CASSLVGVLSANEKLFF
TRBD2	TRBJ2-4	few	TRBV28	TGTGCCAGCAGTTCTAGCGGGATAGCCAAAAACATTCAGTACTTC	CASSSSGIAKNIQYF
-	TRBJ2-5	-	TRBV10-1	TGCGCCAGCAGTGAGAGGTTCCAAGAGACCCAGTACTTC	CASSERFQETQYF
TRBD1	TRBJ2-5	-	TRBV10-3	TGTGCCATCAGAGGGACAGGGGCTTACTCTAAAGAGACCCAGTACTTC	CAIRGTGAYSKETQYF
TRBD1	TRBJ1-6	-	TRBV28	TGTGCCAGCAGTCCCGGGGACAGATATTCACCCCTCCACTTT	CASSPGDRYSPLHF
-	TRBJ2-1	-	TRBV11-1	TGTGCCAGCAGCCCCTCTATGGGGGCTGGTGAGCAGTTCTTC	CASSPSMGAGEQFF
TRBD2	TRBJ2-7	-	TRBV19	TGTGCCAGTAGCCAACCGTGGGGGGGAACGAACGAGCAGTACTTC	CASSQPWGGTNEQYF
-	TRBJ2-7	-	TRBV19	TGTGCCAGTAGTATGGATAGGACGGTGGTCTCCTACGAGCAGTACTTC	CASSMDRTVVSYEQYF
TRBD2	TRBJ2-7	-	TRBV11-3	TGTGCCAGCAGCTCCATAGCGGGCACCTACGAGCAGTACTTC	CASSSIAGTYEQYF
-	TRBJ1-1	-	TRBV4-2	TGTGCCAGCAGCCAAGAATGGTCAATCTCTGAAGCTTTCTTT	CASSQEWSISEAFF
TRBD1	TRBJ1-2	-	TRBV6-5	TGTGCCAGCAGTGGGACAGCCGAGGGCTATGGCTACACCTTC	CASSGTAEGYGYTF
-	TRBJ1-2	-	TRBV19	TGTGCCAGTAGTGTATCTCTGGGGGCCGGCTATGGCTACACCTTC	CASSVSLGAGYGYTF
TRBD2	TRBJ2-3	-	TRBV10-3	TGTGCCATCAGTGATGAACTAGCGGGAGGGTCAGATACGCAGTATTTT	CAISDELAGGSDTQYF
TRBD2	TRBJ2-1	-	TRBV28	TGTGCCACCCGGGACTATCTATCCTCCTACAATGAGCAGTTCTTC	CATRDYLSSYNEQFF
-	TRBJ1-1	-	TRBV15	TGTGCCACCAGCAGAGAGAAAGGGGCGGACACTGAAGCTTTCTTT	CATSREKGADTEAFF
TRBD1	TRBJ2-1	once	TRBV28	TGTGCCAGCAGCCCTGTTGACAGGGGCAATGAGCAGTTCTTC	CASSPVDRGNEQFF
-	TRBJ2-1	-	TRBV7-2	TGTGCCAGCAGCGAACAAGGATACTACAATGAGCAGTTCTTC	CASSEQGYYNEQFF
-	TRBJ2-7	-	TRBV30	TGTGCCTGGAGTGTACCGGCGATGGCGGGTGGCTACGAGCAGTACTTC	CAWSVPAMAGGYEQYF
TRBD2	TRBJ2-7	-	TRBV9	TGTGCCAGCAGCGCGCCTGTTGCGGGAGGGCCCCACGAGCAGTACTTC	CASSAPVAGGPHEQYF
-	TRBJ2-5	-	TRBV29-1	TGCAGCGTTTTGGGGGGCAGGAGAGAGACCCAGTACTTC	CSVLGGRRETQYF
TRBD2	TRBJ2-5	-	TRBV6-5	TGTGCCAGCAGCCCGGGACTAGCGGGATCGGAGACCCAGTACTTC	CASSPGLAGSETQYF
-	TRBJ1-5	few	TRBV28	TGTGCCAGCAGCCTCCGGGTCCAGCCCCAGCATTTT	CASSLRVQPQHF
TRBD2	TRBJ2-3	-	TRBV28	TGTGCCAGCAGTCTTCGGACTAGCGGGAGGGCCTTCACAGATACGCAGTATTTT	CASSLRTSGRAFTDTQYF